What follows is one T cell receptor (beta chain) and its context. The data belong to a study of blood T cell repertoires in COVID-19. Overall study: Samples taken during acute and convalescent COVID-19 were collected in the United States, Italy and Spain. In each case, the material was cDNA or gDNA derived from T cells, B-cell-depleted T cells, or PBMCs.

With 5 bases clipped from V and 3 bases from J, the junction kept 7 bases outside the gene matches. Germline CDR1 is SGHNT and CDR2 is YENEEA. The CDR3 is 15 amino acids. In the study's own analysis: Estimated nucleated cell counts came from reference gene primer amplification. Data came from immunoSEQ multiplex PCR; TCRdb stores just in-frame clones and leaves some out. That table furnishes V, J and clone size, whereas the DNA furnished D and trimming. The sample lists tens of thousands of clones, just under 80% seen once, with roughly 35% in the top ten. The genes are TRBV11-3 and TRBJ2-7, with TRBD1 matching 10 bases. This receptor was taken from a man older than 75 with active or convalescent COVID-19. The specimen was peripheral blood. This CDR3 reads CASSPGTGVGYEQYF. CDR3 nucleotide sequence: TGTGCCAGCAGCCCCGGGACAGGGGTAGGCTACGAGCAGTACTTC.